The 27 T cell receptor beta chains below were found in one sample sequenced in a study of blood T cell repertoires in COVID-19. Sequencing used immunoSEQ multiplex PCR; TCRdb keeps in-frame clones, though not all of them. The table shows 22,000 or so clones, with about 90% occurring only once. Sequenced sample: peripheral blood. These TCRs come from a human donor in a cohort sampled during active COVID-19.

The CDR3 protein is CASSLRGYEQYV. For the CDR3, the DNA is TGTGCCAGCAGCTTACGGGGGTACGAGCAGTACGTC. The chain carries TRBV11-2 and TRBJ2-7; possibly TRBD2 for D (6 bases). The CDR3 loop spans 12 amino acids. Deletions cut 2 bases from V and 4 bases from J, with 6 bases between. Germline lookup yields CDR1 SGHAT and CDR2 FQNNGV.

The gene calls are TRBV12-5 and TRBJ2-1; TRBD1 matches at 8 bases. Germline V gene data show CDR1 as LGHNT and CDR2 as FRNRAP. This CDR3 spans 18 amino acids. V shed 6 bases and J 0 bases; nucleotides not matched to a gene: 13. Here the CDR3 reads CASGPWGRTGSSYNEQFF. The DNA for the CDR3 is TGTGCTAGTGGCCCTTGGGGAAGGACAGGGAGCTCCTACAATGAGCAGTTCTTC.

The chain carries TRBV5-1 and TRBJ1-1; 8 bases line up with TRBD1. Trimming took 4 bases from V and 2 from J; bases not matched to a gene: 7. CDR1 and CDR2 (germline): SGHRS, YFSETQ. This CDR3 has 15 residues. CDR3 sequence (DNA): TGCGCCAGCAGCCCTTCGGGACAGGCAAACACTGAAGCTTTCTTT. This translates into CASSPSGQANTEAFF.

The CDR3: CASSVASGGAQTQYF. DNA of the CDR3: TGTGCCAGCAGCGTAGCTAGCGGGGGGGCGCAGACCCAGTACTTC. This sequence joins TRBV9 and TRBJ2-5, with 12 nucleotides matching TRBD2. J gave up 6 bases and V 0 bases, and 3 bases lay outside the gene matches. CDR3 length: 15 residues. In germline, CDR1 is SGDLS, CDR2 YYNGEE.

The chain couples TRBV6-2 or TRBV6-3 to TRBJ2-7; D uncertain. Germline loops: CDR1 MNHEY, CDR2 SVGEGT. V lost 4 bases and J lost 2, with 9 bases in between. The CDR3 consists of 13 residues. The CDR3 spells CASSSPLPYEQYV. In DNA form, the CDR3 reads TGTGCCAGCAGTTCCCCACTACCCTACGAGCAGTACGTC.

The CDR3 here is CASRKDRNIGYTF. CDR3 DNA: TGTGCCAGCAGAAAAGACAGAAATATTGGCTACACCTTC. The chain links TRBV27 to TRBJ1-2; tentatively, D is TRBD1 (5 bases). This CDR3 has 13 amino acids. Germline V lookup: CDR1 MNHEY, CDR2 SMNVEV (reference sequence). V lost 6 bases and J 7 bases, leaving 15 bases between the germline ends.

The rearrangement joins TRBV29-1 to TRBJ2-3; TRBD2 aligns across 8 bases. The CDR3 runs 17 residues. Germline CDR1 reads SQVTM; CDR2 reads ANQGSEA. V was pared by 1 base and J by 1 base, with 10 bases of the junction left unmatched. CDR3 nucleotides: TGCAGCGTTGAAGCCCCTTGGGGTAGCGGGGGCACAGATACGCAGTATTTT. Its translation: CSVEAPWGSGGTDTQYF.

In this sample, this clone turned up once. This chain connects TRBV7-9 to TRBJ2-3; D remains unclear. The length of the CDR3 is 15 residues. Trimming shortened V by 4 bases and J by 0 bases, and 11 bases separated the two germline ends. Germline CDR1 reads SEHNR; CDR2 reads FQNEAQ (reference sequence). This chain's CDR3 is CASSSVSPSTDTQYF. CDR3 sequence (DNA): TGTGCCAGCAGCTCAGTTTCGCCTAGCACAGATACGCAGTATTTT.

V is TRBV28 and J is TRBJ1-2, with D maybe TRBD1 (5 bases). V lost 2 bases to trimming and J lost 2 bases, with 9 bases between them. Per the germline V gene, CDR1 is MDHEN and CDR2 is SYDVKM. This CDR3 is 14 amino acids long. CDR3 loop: CASSLSRVNYGYTF. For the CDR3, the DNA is TGTGCCAGCAGTTTAAGCAGGGTAAACTATGGCTACACCTTC.

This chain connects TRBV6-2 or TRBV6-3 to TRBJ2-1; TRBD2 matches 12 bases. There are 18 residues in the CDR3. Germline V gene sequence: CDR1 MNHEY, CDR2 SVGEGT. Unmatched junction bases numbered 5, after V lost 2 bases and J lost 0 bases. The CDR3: CASSYPSGRALSYNEQFF. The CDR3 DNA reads TGTGCCAGCAGTTACCCTAGCGGGAGGGCCCTCTCCTACAATGAGCAGTTCTTC.

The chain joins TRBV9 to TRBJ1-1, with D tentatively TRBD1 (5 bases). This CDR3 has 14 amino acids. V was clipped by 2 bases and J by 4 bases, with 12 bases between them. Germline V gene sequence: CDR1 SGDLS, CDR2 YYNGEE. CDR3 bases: TGTGCCAGCAGCGTGGGTCAGGGCGTCACTGAAGCTTTCTTT. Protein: CASSVGQGVTEAFF.

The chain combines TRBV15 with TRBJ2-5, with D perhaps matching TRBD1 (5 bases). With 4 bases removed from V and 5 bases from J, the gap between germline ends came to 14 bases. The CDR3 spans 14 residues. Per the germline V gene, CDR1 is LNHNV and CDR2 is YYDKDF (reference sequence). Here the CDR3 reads CATSMGRSGETQYF. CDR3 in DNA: TGTGCCACCAGCATGGGGCGTTCTGGTGAGACCCAGTACTTC.

As DNA, the CDR3 is TGTGCCAGCAGTGGAGAGAGGGGGCGAGATGGTACCCAGTACTTC. Protein product: CASSGERGRDGTQYF. The gene calls are TRBV9 and TRBJ2-5, with 7 bases identical to TRBD1. CDR1 and CDR2 from the germline V gene are SGDLS and YYNGEE. Losses at the gene ends were 5 bases for V and 8 bases for J; bases not matched to a gene: 15. CDR3 length: 15 amino acids.

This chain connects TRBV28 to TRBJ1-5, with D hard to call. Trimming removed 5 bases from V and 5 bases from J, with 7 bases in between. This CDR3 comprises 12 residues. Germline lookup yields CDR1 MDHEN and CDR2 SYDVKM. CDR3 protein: CASSLSYQPQHF. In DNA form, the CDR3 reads TGTGCCAGCAGTCTATCTTATCAGCCCCAGCATTTT.

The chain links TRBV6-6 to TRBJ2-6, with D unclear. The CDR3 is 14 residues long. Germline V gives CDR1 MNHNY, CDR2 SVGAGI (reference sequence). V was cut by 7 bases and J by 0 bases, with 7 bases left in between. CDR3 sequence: CASTLNSGANVLTF. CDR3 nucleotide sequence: TGTGCCAGCACCCTAAACTCTGGGGCCAACGTCCTGACTTTC.

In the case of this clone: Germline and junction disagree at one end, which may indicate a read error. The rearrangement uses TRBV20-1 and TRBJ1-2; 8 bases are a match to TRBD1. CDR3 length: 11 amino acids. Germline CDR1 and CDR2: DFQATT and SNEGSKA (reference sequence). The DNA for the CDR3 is TGCAGTGCTACCCTAAAAACGGGGACAGGCTTC. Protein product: CSATLKTGTGF.

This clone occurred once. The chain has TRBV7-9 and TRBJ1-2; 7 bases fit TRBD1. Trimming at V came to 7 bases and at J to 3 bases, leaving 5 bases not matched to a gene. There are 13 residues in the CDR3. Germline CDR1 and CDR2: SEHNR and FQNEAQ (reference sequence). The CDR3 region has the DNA TGTGCCAGCACTAGGACAGGACACTATGGCTACACCTTC. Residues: CASTRTGHYGYTF.

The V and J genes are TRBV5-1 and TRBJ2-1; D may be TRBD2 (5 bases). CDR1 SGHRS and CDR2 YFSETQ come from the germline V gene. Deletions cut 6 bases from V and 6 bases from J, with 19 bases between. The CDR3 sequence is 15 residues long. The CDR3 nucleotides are TGCGCCAGCACGCCAGCGGTGGCTCTTGGCAATGAGCAGTTCTTC. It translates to CASTPAVALGNEQFF.

CDR3 nucleotide sequence: TGTGCCAGCAGCCAAGATCGCAGGGGCCTCATGAACACTGAAGCTTTCTTT. It is translated as CASSQDRRGLMNTEAFF. V usage is TRBV16 and J usage is TRBJ1-1; the D gene is possibly TRBD1 (6 bases). CDR1 is KGHSY, CDR2 FQNENV, per germline. The CDR3 runs 17 residues. V was trimmed by 2 bases and J by 0 bases, leaving 16 bases between them.

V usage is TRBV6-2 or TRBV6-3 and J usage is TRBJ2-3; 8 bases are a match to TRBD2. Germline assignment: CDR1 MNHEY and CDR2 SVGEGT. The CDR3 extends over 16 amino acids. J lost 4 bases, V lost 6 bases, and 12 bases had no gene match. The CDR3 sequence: CASSEFFSGISDTQYF. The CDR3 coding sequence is TGTGCCAGCAGCGAATTCTTTAGCGGGATATCAGATACGCAGTATTTT.

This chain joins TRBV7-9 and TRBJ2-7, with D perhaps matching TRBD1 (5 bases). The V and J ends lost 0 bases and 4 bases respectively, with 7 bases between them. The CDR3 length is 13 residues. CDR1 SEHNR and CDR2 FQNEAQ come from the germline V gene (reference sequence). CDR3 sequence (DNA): TGTGCCAGCAGCTTAGCAGGGGATTACGAGCAGTACTTC. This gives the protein CASSLAGDYEQYF.

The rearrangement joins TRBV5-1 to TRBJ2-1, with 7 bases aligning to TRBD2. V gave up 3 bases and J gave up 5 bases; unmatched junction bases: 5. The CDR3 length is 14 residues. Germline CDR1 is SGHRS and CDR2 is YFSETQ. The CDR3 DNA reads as TGCGCCAGCAGCTCCTGGCTAGCGGACAATGAGCAGTTCTTC. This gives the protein CASSSWLADNEQFF.

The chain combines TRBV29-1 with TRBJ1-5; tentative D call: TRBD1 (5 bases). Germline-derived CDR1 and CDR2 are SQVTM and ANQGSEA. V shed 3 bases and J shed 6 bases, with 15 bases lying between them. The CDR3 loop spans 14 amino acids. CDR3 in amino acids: CSVELGGTGQPQHF. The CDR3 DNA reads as TGCAGCGTTGAGTTGGGGGGAACTGGTCAGCCCCAGCATTTT.

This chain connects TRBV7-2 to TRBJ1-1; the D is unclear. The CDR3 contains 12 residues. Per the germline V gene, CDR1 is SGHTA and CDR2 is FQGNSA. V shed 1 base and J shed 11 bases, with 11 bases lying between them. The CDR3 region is CASSLGPPGAFF. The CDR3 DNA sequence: TGTGCCAGCAGCTTAGGACCCCCGGGTGCTTTCTTT.

DNA for the CDR3: TGTGCCAGCAGCACGACCGGGACAGGGCGCAATGAGCAGTTCTTC. Translated: CASSTTGTGRNEQFF. This sequence joins TRBV7-9 and TRBJ2-1; the match to TRBD1 covers 9 bases. The CDR3 extends over 15 amino acids. The junction had 8 bases not matched to a gene; V was cut back by 5 bases and J by 6 bases. CDR1 SEHNR and CDR2 FQNEAQ come from the germline V gene (reference sequence).

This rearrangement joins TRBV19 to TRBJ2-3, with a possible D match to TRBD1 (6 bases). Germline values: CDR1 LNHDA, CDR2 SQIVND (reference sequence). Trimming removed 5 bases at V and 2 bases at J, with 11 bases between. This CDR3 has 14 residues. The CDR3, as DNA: TGTGCCAGTAGTCAACGGACAGCCACAGATACGCAGTATTTT. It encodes CASSQRTATDTQYF.

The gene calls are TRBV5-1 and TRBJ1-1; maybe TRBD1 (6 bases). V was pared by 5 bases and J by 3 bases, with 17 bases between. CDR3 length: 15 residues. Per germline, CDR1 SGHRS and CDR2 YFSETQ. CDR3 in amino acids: CASRRTGTRYTEAFF. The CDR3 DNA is TGCGCCAGCAGACGCACCGGGACACGCTACACTGAAGCTTTCTTT. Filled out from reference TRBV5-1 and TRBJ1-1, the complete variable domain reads KAGVTQTPRYLIKTRGQQVTLSCSPISGHRSVSWYQQTPGQGLQFLFEYFSETQRNKGNFPGRFSGRQFSNSRSEMNVSTLELGDSALYLCASRRTGTRYTEAFFGQGTRLTVV.